This TCR beta chain was sequenced in a study of blood T cell repertoires in COVID-19. Study-level background: The cDNA or gDNA used as material had been derived from T cells, B-cell-depleted T cells, or PBMCs.

With 0 bases removed from V and 0 bases from J, the gap between germline ends came to 13 bases. This CDR3 spans 17 amino acids. The germline CDR1 and CDR2 sequences are SGDLS and YYNGEE. Seattle's enrolled individuals joined amid active infection and were then monitored longitudinally. Repertoires were generated with immunoSEQ multiplex PCR, while TCRdb's copy carries only in-frame clones and drops some. The sample carries over 150,000 clones, 70% to 90% recorded once. Sequencing was carried out using peripheral blood. The chain links TRBV9 to TRBJ1-3; possibly TRBD1 for D (6 bases). The sequence was collected from a woman in her fifties or sixties with COVID-19, enrolled during active disease. CDR3: CASSVGTASFSGNTIYF. CDR3 DNA: TGTGCCAGCAGCGTAGGGACAGCCTCCTTCTCTGGAAACACCATATATTTT.